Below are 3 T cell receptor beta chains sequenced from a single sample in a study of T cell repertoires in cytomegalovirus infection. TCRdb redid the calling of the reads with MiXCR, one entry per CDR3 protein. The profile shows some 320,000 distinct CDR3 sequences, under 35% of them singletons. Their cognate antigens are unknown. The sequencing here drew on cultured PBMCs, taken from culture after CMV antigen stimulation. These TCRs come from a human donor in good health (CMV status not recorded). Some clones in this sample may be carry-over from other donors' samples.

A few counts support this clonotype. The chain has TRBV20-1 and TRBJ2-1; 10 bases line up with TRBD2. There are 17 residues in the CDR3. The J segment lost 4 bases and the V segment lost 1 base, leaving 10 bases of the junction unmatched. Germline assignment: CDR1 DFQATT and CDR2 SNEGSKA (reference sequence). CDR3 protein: CSARGGTGTSVYNEQFF. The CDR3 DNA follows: TGCAGTGCTAGAGGTGGGACCGGGACTAGCGTGTACAATGAGCAGTTCTTC.

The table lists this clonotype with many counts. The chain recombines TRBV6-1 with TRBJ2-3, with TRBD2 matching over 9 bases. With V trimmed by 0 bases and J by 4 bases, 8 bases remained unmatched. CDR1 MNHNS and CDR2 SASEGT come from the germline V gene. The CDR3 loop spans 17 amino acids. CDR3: CASSEAVLAGMSDTQYF. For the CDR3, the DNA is TGTGCCAGCAGTGAAGCTGTGCTAGCGGGAATGTCAGATACGCAGTATTTT.

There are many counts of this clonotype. For the CDR3, the DNA is TGTGCCAGCAGCTTTGACAAAGTCTATGGCTACACCTTC. Translation gives CASSFDKVYGYTF. The chain combines TRBV7-8 with TRBJ1-2; D call uncertain. The CDR3 has 13 residues. Trimming cost V 3 bases and J 4 bases, with 9 bases left between them. CDR1 and CDR2 from the germline V gene are SGHVS and FQNEAQ.